This passage covers 25 T cell receptor beta chains from one sample sequenced in a study of blood T cell repertoires in COVID-19. Assay used: immunoSEQ multiplex PCR; TCRdb lists only in-frame clones, some missing. The sample shows 180,000 or so clones, around four fifths of them seen only once. Sequences were obtained from PBMCs or T cells enriched from blood (not recorded which). The receptors were gathered from a woman in her forties or fifties in a cohort exposed to, infected with or recovered from COVID-19 (not recorded which).

The chain carries TRBV3-1 (or the pseudogene TRBV3-2) and TRBJ1-4; possibly TRBD1 for D (5 bases). Germline-derived CDR1 and CDR2 are LGHDT and YNNKEL (reference sequence). V lost 1 base and J 2 bases, leaving 11 bases between the germline ends. This CDR3 has 16 residues. The CDR3 DNA reads TGTGCCAGCAGCCAAGGAGTAGGGACTACTAATGAAAAACTGTTTTTT. It translates to CASSQGVGTTNEKLFF.

CDR3 amino acids: CASSRGSVSWGGDTQYF. CDR3 in DNA: TGTGCCAGCAGCCGCGGCTCAGTTAGTTGGGGAGGAGATACGCAGTATTTT. The genes are TRBV11-3 and TRBJ2-3; D may be TRBD2 (6 bases). The V gene's germline CDR1 is SGHNT and CDR2 YENEEA. Trimming stripped 5 bases from V and 5 bases from J, with 23 bases between. This CDR3 is built from 17 residues.

This chain joins TRBV2 and TRBJ2-1; perhaps TRBD2 as D (5 bases). The V and J ends lost 6 bases and 9 bases respectively, with 18 bases between them. This CDR3 region has 14 residues. Germline-derived CDR1 and CDR2 are SNHLY and FYNNEI. The CDR3 is CASRSSGDVGEQFF. The CDR3 nucleotides read TGTGCCAGCAGGAGCAGCGGAGACGTGGGTGAGCAGTTCTTC.

CDR3 protein: CASSRRTGGEEKLFF. As DNA, the CDR3 is TGTGCCAGTAGTAGACGGACAGGCGGAGAGGAAAAACTGTTTTTT. The J gene is TRBJ1-4, the V gene TRBV19, with 7 bases aligning to TRBD1. Germline-derived CDR1 and CDR2 are LNHDA and SQIVND (reference sequence). V lost 4 bases, J lost 8 bases, and 10 bases stayed unmatched. The CDR3 sequence is 15 residues long.

This clone has at least ten counts. The chain uses TRBV13 and TRBJ1-6; TRBD1 agrees at 8 bases. Germline V gives CDR1 PRHDT, CDR2 FYEKMQ (reference sequence). CDR3 length equals 16 residues. The junction had 13 bases not matched to a gene; V was cut back by 4 bases and J by 11 bases. The CDR3 region is CASSSPGAGGSTPLHF. Written as DNA, the CDR3 is TGTGCCAGCAGCTCCCCCGGGGCAGGGGGCAGTACACCCCTCCACTTT.

As regards this clone: The sample holds other DNA sequences that translate to the same CDR3. This chain links TRBV11-3 with TRBJ2-3; 8 positions match TRBD2. Germline V gene data show CDR1 as SGHNT and CDR2 as YENEEA. There are 13 residues in the CDR3. The J segment lost 3 bases and the V segment lost 5 bases, leaving 1 base of the junction unmatched. The CDR3 DNA reads TGTGCCAGCAGCCCGGGGGGGACAGATACGCAGTATTTT. It encodes CASSPGGTDTQYF.

The chain couples TRBV7-9 to TRBJ2-7, with 7 bases matching TRBD1. The V gene end was trimmed by 4 bases and the J gene end by 0 bases; junction bases not matched to a gene: 3. The CDR3 has 14 residues. Germline V gene data show CDR1 as SEHNR and CDR2 as FQNEAQ (reference sequence). The CDR3: CASSSGTDSYEQYF. The CDR3 bases are TGTGCCAGCAGCTCCGGGACAGACTCCTACGAGCAGTACTTC.

This rearrangement joins TRBV4-3 to TRBJ2-7; 7 positions match TRBD1. The CDR3 length is 15 residues. The V gene end was trimmed by 3 bases and the J gene end by 3 bases; junction bases not matched to a gene: 8. Germline-derived CDR1 and CDR2 are LGHNA and YSLEER. CDR3 nucleotides: TGCGCCAGCAGCCAGAGATCCACAGGGGACTACGAGCAGTACTTC. It translates to CASSQRSTGDYEQYF.

This clone was observed once. The chain employs TRBV18 and TRBJ2-6; no clear D gene. V was clipped by 5 bases and J by 0 bases, with 5 bases between them. CDR1 and CDR2 from the germline V gene are KGHSH and LQKENI. The CDR3 contains 14 residues. The CDR3 region is CASSSSSGANVLTF. The CDR3 coding sequence is TGTGCCAGCTCATCTAGCTCTGGGGCCAACGTCCTGACTTTC.

The V call is TRBV6-5, the J call TRBJ2-7, with TRBD1 matching 10 bases. Losses at the gene ends were 0 bases for V and 2 bases for J; bases not matched to a gene: 4. CDR1 and CDR2 (germline): MNHEY, SVGAGI. The CDR3 is 16 residues long. In DNA form, the CDR3 reads TGTGCCAGCAGTTACTCTGGGACAGGGGCCCCCTACGAGCAGTACTTC. Translated, it gives CASSYSGTGAPYEQYF.

A few counts support this clone. The chain employs TRBV7-2 and TRBJ1-6; D is undetermined. CDR3 length: 14 residues. V lost 5 bases and J 10 bases, leaving 15 bases between the germline ends. Germline V gene data show CDR1 as SGHTA and CDR2 as FQGNSA. In nucleotides, the CDR3 is TGTGCCAGCAGCCCGCTCCCTGTGCGGTCACCCCTCCACTTT. It specifies CASSPLPVRSPLHF.

This clone was seen a single time. The chain links TRBV10-3 to TRBJ2-3; D is perhaps TRBD1 (5 bases). CDR1 ENHRY and CDR2 SYGVKD come from the germline V gene. V lost 3 bases and J 2 bases, leaving 18 bases between the germline ends. The CDR3 extends over 17 amino acids. CDR3 in amino acids: CAISDSRRGRLTDTQYF. As DNA, the CDR3 is TGTGCCATCAGTGATTCCCGTAGGGGCCGTCTCACAGATACGCAGTATTTT.

This rearrangement joins TRBV4-3 to TRBJ1-4; D perhaps matches TRBD1 (5 bases). V was pared by 0 bases and J by 0 bases, with 11 bases between. Per germline, CDR1 LGHNA and CDR2 YSLEER. This CDR3 has 17 residues. The CDR3 coding sequence is TGCGCCAGCAGCCAAGATCGGGGGGGTGCAACTAATGAAAAACTGTTTTTT. Residues: CASSQDRGGATNEKLFF.

V usage is TRBV2 and J usage is TRBJ1-1; D is perhaps TRBD1 (6 bases). The V and J ends lost 6 bases and 4 bases respectively, with 21 bases between them. This CDR3 contains 16 residues. CDR1 is SNHLY and CDR2 is FYNNEI in the germline V gene. The CDR3 nucleotides are TGTGCCAGCAGGGCCCGTGGGGGCGCGTCACCCACTGAAGCTTTCTTT. Its protein product is CASRARGGASPTEAFF.

This chain links TRBV27 with TRBJ2-1; 10 bases agree with TRBD1. Germline V gene sequence: CDR1 MNHEY, CDR2 SMNVEV (reference sequence). V shed 6 bases and J 5 bases; nucleotides not matched to a gene: 4. This CDR3 comprises 14 residues. The CDR3 spells CASRSDRGHNEQFF. The CDR3 DNA reads as TGTGCCAGCAGATCCGACAGGGGGCACAATGAGCAGTTCTTC.

V usage is TRBV7-6 and J usage is TRBJ1-4, with TRBD1 matching 9 bases. The germline CDR1 and CDR2 sequences are SGHVS and FNYEAQ. The CDR3 length is 16 residues. The J segment lost 7 bases and the V segment lost 1 base, leaving 7 bases of the junction unmatched. DNA for the CDR3: TGTGCCAGCAGCTTAGGCTCACAGGGGGCTCGTGAAAAACTGTTTTTT. This encodes CASSLGSQGAREKLFF.

V is TRBV7-2 and J is TRBJ1-4, with TRBD1 identical over 8 bases. Losses at the gene ends were 3 bases for V and 5 bases for J; bases not matched to a gene: 5. The germline gives CDR1 SGHTA, CDR2 FQGNSA. The CDR3 length is 15 residues. As DNA, the CDR3 is TGTGCCAGCAGCTTCCGGCAGGGGGCAAATGAAAAACTGTTTTTT. It yields the protein CASSFRQGANEKLFF.

V and J are TRBV30 and TRBJ2-3; D may be TRBD1 (5 bases). The V end was cut by 5 bases, the J end by 8 bases, with 11 bases between. Germline values: CDR1 GTSNPN, CDR2 SVGIG (reference sequence). The CDR3 has 11 residues. The CDR3 DNA is TGTGCCTGGGAAACAGGAACTACGCAGTATTTT. It codes for CAWETGTTQYF.

This chain uses TRBV5-6 with TRBJ1-5; D remains ambiguous. The V end was cut by 3 bases, the J end by 4 bases, with 5 bases between. Germline CDR1 reads SGHDT; CDR2 reads YYEEEE. The length of the CDR3 is 12 residues. The CDR3 sequence is CASSSRNQPQHF. CDR3 bases: TGTGCCAGCAGCTCTCGGAATCAGCCCCAGCATTTT.

The genes are TRBV19 and TRBJ2-7; D ambiguous. V was cut by 9 bases and J by 5 bases, with 20 bases left in between. This CDR3 is built from 14 residues. Germline V gene sequence: CDR1 LNHDA, CDR2 SQIVND (reference sequence). CDR3 protein: CASRRRGESHEQYF. CDR3 nucleotide sequence: TGTGCCAGCCGACGTCGAGGCGAGTCTCACGAGCAGTACTTC.

The rearrangement joins TRBV5-1 to TRBJ2-5; D gene ambiguous. This CDR3 region has 15 residues. Germline V gene data show CDR1 as SGHRS and CDR2 as YFSETQ. Trimming removed 0 bases at V and 2 bases at J, with 11 bases between. For the CDR3, the DNA is TGCGCCAGCAGCTTGGCCGTACAAAGACAAGAGACCCAGTACTTC. Protein product: CASSLAVQRQETQYF.

V gene TRBV12-5 combines with J gene TRBJ2-2; a possible D gene is TRBD1 (6 bases). Germline V gene data show CDR1 as LGHNT and CDR2 as FRNRAP. This CDR3 region has 15 residues. Trimming pared 1 base from V and 1 base from J, leaving 7 bases between. CDR3 sequence (DNA): TGTGCTAGTGGTTTGGACAGGGTGAACACCGGGGAGCTGTTTTTT. Encoded protein: CASGLDRVNTGELFF. Looking up the rest from reference TRBV12-5 and TRBJ2-2 gives the full variable domain: DARVTQTPRHKVTEMGQEVTMRCQPILGHNTVFWYRQTMMQGLELLAYFRNRAPLDDSGMPKDRFSAEMPDATLATLKIQPSEPRDSAVYFCASGLDRVNTGELFFGEGSRLTVL.

This chain links TRBV20-1 with TRBJ1-2; no firm D call. Germline CDR1 and CDR2: DFQATT and SNEGSKA (reference sequence). The CDR3 covers 9 residues. Trimming shortened V by 6 bases and J by 8 bases, and 7 bases separated the two germline ends. DNA for the CDR3: TGCAGTGCCCCCCGGGGCTACACCTTC. It codes for CSAPRGYTF.

The CDR3 DNA reads TGTGCCAGTAATTCGAGGGGGACAGGGGCCGCAATAGCTAACTATGGCTACACCTTC. It specifies CASNSRGTGAAIANYGYTF. The chain links TRBV19 to TRBJ1-2, with 10 bases aligning to TRBD1. V lost 7 bases to trimming and J lost 0 bases; unmatched junction nucleotides: 17. From germline, CDR1 is LNHDA and CDR2 SQIVND (reference sequence). This CDR3 spans 19 amino acids.

The chain employs TRBV6-2 or TRBV6-3 and TRBJ2-6; 12 positions match TRBD2. Germline values: CDR1 MNHEY, CDR2 SVGEGT. The length of the CDR3 is 19 residues. After removal of 6 bases from V and 0 bases from J, the junction contained 9 bases not matched to a gene. The DNA of the CDR3 is TGTGCCAGCAGCCTCCCGGGACTAGCGGGTCACTCTGGGGCCAACGTCCTGACTTTC. Its translation is CASSLPGLAGHSGANVLTF.